Below, 13 T cell receptor beta chains from the same sample are listed, as sequenced in a study of cytomegalovirus exposure and HLA in healthy donors. The PCR employed 60 Vbeta primers together with 13 Jbeta primers. Here immunoSEQ multiplex PCR was the method, and the copy in TCRdb shows in-frame clones only, minus some. Found here are tens of thousands of clones, 76% of them singletons; the top ten hold 1.3% to 1.5%. The sequenced sample consisted of PBMCs. The receptors come from a male donor in good health and CMV-seronegative.

The rearrangement uses TRBV27 and TRBJ2-5, with TRBD1 identical over 8 bases. The V gene end was trimmed by 6 bases and the J gene end by 4 bases; junction bases not matched to a gene: 7. Germline V CDR1 and CDR2: MNHEY, SMNVEV (reference sequence). The CDR3 sequence is 14 residues long. CDR3 protein: CASSLDRGGETQYF. The CDR3, as DNA: TGTGCCAGCAGCCTCGACAGGGGAGGAGAGACCCAGTACTTC.

CDR3 nucleotides: TGCGCCAGCAGCTTGGATCTGGGGAGAGCTTTCTTT. Amino acids: CASSLDLGRAFF. The chain is built from TRBV5-1 and TRBJ1-1; D call uncertain. Trimming removed 0 bases from V and 10 bases from J, with 10 bases in between. CDR1 is SGHRS and CDR2 is YFSETQ in the germline V gene. The CDR3 covers 12 residues.

The V and J genes are TRBV5-6 and TRBJ1-5; tentatively, D is TRBD1 (5 bases). V lost 2 bases to trimming and J lost 4 bases, with 7 bases between them. CDR1 and CDR2 (germline): SGHDT, YYEEEE. This CDR3 region has 13 residues. CDR3 nucleotide sequence: TGTGCCAGCAGCTTCCGGGGGAATCAGCCCCAGCATTTT. This gives the protein CASSFRGNQPQHF.

This chain joins TRBV6-4 and TRBJ1-2; the match to TRBD1 covers 9 bases. Looked up from germline, CDR1 is MRHNA and CDR2 is SNTAGT. Unmatched junction bases numbered 7, after V lost 0 bases and J lost 8 bases. This CDR3 comprises 15 residues. The CDR3 coding sequence is TGTGCCAGCAGTGACTCGGACAGGGGTGAAGGCGGCTACACCTTC. It encodes CASSDSDRGEGGYTF.

V and J are TRBV5-6 and TRBJ1-4; D is unclear. Between the trimmed V and J ends, which lost 2 bases and 8 bases, there was a span of 19 bases. The CDR3 loop spans 16 amino acids. Germline CDR1 and CDR2: SGHDT and YYEEEE. This CDR3 reads CASSFTRGGFGEKLFF. As DNA, the CDR3 is TGTGCCAGCAGCTTTACCCGTGGAGGGTTCGGAGAAAAACTGTTTTTT.

A few counts support this clone. The chain has TRBV30 and TRBJ2-1; D might be TRBD2 (6 bases). V was shortened by 0 bases and J by 6 bases, with 12 bases between the two germline ends. The CDR3 is 14 residues long. The germline CDR1 and CDR2 sequences are GTSNPN and SVGIG (reference sequence). The CDR3 nucleotides read TGTGCCTGGAGTGTTCAGCGGGTCATCAATGAGCAGTTCTTC. Its translation: CAWSVQRVINEQFF.

This chain links TRBV5-1 with TRBJ1-6; TRBD1 agrees at 7 bases. The V gene end was trimmed by 4 bases and the J gene end by 5 bases; junction bases not matched to a gene: 9. Per the germline V gene, CDR1 is SGHRS and CDR2 is YFSETQ. The CDR3 consists of 16 residues. This CDR3 is CASSRTGALDNSPLHF. CDR3 DNA sequence: TGCGCCAGCAGCCGAACAGGGGCGTTAGATAATTCACCCCTCCACTTT.

In its sample, this clone was seen once. The chain employs TRBV18 and TRBJ1-2, with 9 bases aligning to TRBD1. CDR1 KGHSH and CDR2 LQKENI come from the germline V gene. This CDR3 comprises 19 residues. Unmatched junction bases numbered 22, after V lost 3 bases and J lost 8 bases. The chain's CDR3 is CASSPEIEVYRDRDGGYTF. Here the CDR3 DNA reads TGTGCCAGCTCACCGGAAATTGAAGTATACCGGGACAGGGATGGGGGCTACACCTTC. Complete variable domain (other parts from reference TRBV18 and TRBJ1-2): NAGVMQNPRHLVRRRGQEARLRCSPMKGHSHVYWYRQLPEEGLKFMVYLQKENIIDESGMPKERFSAEFPKEGPSILRIQQVVRGDSAAYFCASSPEIEVYRDRDGGYTFGSGTRLTVV.

The chain employs TRBV6-5 and TRBJ1-1, with TRBD1 matching 7 bases. This CDR3 contains 12 residues. The ends lost 2 bases at V and 10 bases at J; junction bases unmatched: 4. Germline V lookup: CDR1 MNHEY, CDR2 SVGAGI. The CDR3 is CASSYADRVAFF. The CDR3 nucleotides read TGTGCCAGCAGTTACGCAGACAGGGTAGCTTTCTTT.

This clone was observed a handful of times. The chain uses TRBV5-1 and TRBJ1-1; unclear D gene. The CDR3 length is 16 residues. Germline-derived CDR1 and CDR2 are SGHRS and YFSETQ. V lost 0 bases and J 1 base, leaving 13 bases between the germline ends. CDR3 residues: CASSLENPRGNTEAFF. The CDR3 bases are TGCGCCAGCAGCTTGGAAAACCCTCGGGGGAACACTGAAGCTTTCTTT.

The chain carries TRBV7-2 and TRBJ1-1; the D is unclear. The CDR3 extends over 12 amino acids. V lost 4 bases, J lost 7 bases, and 10 bases lay in between. Germline V gene lookup returns CDR1 SGHTA and CDR2 FQGNSA. CDR3 amino acids: CASSSPPSEAFF. The CDR3 region has the DNA TGTGCCAGCAGCTCCCCCCCGAGTGAAGCTTTCTTT.

The chain combines TRBV4-1 with TRBJ2-3; weak D call: TRBD1 (5 bases). V was pared by 4 bases and J by 4 bases, with 18 bases between. The CDR3 totals 16 residues. CDR1 is MGHRA and CDR2 is YSYEKL in the germline V gene. This CDR3 is CASSRLIGESSDTQYF. The CDR3 DNA reads as TGCGCCAGCAGCCGACTTATAGGGGAAAGTTCAGATACGCAGTATTTT.

This chain links TRBV7-2 with TRBJ2-4; D gene ambiguous. CDR1 is SGHTA and CDR2 is FQGNSA in the germline V gene. The CDR3 has 16 amino acids. V gave up 0 bases and J gave up 6 bases, with 15 bases separating them. The CDR3 region has the DNA TGTGCCAGCAGCTTAGCTTCGAGCAGGAAGATAAACATTCAGTACTTC. The encoded protein is CASSLASSRKINIQYF.